This TCR beta chain appears in the sequencing data of a study of radiotherapy plus CTLA-4 blockade in lung cancer (dated by TCRdb to the late 2010s). Background for the entire study: Objective responses were observed in 18% of enrolled patients, and disease control was achieved in approximately 29%. What the authors observed across the whole study: The strongest predictors of response were reported to be early dynamic shifts in blood T cell clones along with a rise in serum interferon-beta following radiation. TCR clones derived from tumors expanded in peripheral blood after treatment with radiotherapy and ipilimumab.

The cysteine opens and the phenylalanine closes a CDR3 of 14 amino acids. Only the CDR3 DNA stays, 42 bases, in frame from base 1. V and J are trimmed by 4 bases and 3 bases, and the gene matches miss 3 bases of the junction. Looking up the germline V gene (reference sequence) yields CDR1 SGHNT and CDR2 YYREEE. For this clone: The antigen this receptor binds is unknown. Per-base qualities were not stored, and no clone one base away is much larger.

Focal radiation therapy combined with CTLA-4 blockade (ipilimumab) was tested in patients with chemo-refractory metastatic non-small-cell lung cancer. Library preparation was by the immunoSEQ multiplex PCR assay. The source is immuneACCESS, and TCRdb retained only in-frame sequences with V and J called. Part of the clones is not carried over; for the studies checked, unresolved V genes explain less than half of this, and the remainder is unexplained. For this sample the table gives 70,000 to 85,000 clones, of which roughly 69% were detected only once. Jointly, the top ten make up roughly 9.8% of the sample.

The V and J segments used are TRBV5-4 and TRBJ2-2; 7 bases in the middle match TRBD1. The input for sequencing was peripheral blood, taken from a patient treated with radiotherapy plus ipilimumab. This TCR was recovered from a human donor with non-small cell lung cancer whose response to radiotherapy plus ipilimumab could not be evaluated. The DNA reads as follows: TGTGCCAGCAGCAGGGGGCTCGACACCGGGGAGCTGTTTTTT. It encodes CASSRGLDTGELFF.